The clone carrying this T cell receptor beta chain appeared a single time. This sample was included in a study of cytomegalovirus exposure and HLA in healthy donors. Both 60 Vbeta primers and 13 Jbeta primers went into the PCR. Method: immunoSEQ multiplex PCR; TCRdb's copy keeps in-frame clones and lacks some. The table records over 150,000 clones, roughly four fifths of them present only once. As for the donors, each was a healthy bone marrow donor. The receptor comes from a man in his fifties or sixties in good health and CMV-seropositive. The sequenced sample consisted of PBMCs.

The CDR3 spells CASSQSGGPSNQPQHF. The CDR3 coding sequence is TGTGCCAGCAGCCAATCGGGGGGGCCTAGCAATCAGCCCCAGCATTTT. The chain uses TRBV16 and TRBJ1-5; D is possibly TRBD1 (6 bases). CDR3 length: 16 residues. CDR1 is KGHSY and CDR2 is FQNENV in the germline V gene. V dropped 0 bases and J dropped 0 bases, with 9 bases sitting between them. The variable domain in full, completed from reference TRBV16 and TRBJ1-5, reads GEEVAQTPKHLVRGEGQKAKLYCAPIKGHSYVFWYQQVLKNEFKFLISFQNENVFDETGMPKERFSAKCLPNSPCSLEIQATKLEDSAVYFCASSQSGGPSNQPQHFGDGTRLSIL.